This T cell receptor beta chain was identified during a study of vaccination effects on CD4 cells after COVID-19. Germline V lookup: CDR1 LNHDA, CDR2 SQIVND (reference sequence). The CDR3 runs to 14 residues. Trimming took 3 bases from V and 4 from J, leaving 12 bases between them. Pools of viral peptides were used by the ViraFEST assay to expand antigen-specific CD4+ T cells ahead of sequencing. When around 10 days of culture had elapsed, CD4+ T cells were isolated. Two doses of either BNT162b2 or mRNA-1273 were given to each participant. Having tested negative for nucleocapsid antibodies, the vaccine recipients showed no prior SARS-CoV-2 infection. A density of roughly 2 million PBMC per well was used; these cells were cultured with approximately 9.3 IU/ml IL-2 and approximately 10 ug/ml peptides. Both day 3 and day 7 saw half the medium replaced with IL-2 medium. Concerning this clone: Its antigen is not identified.

The repertoire was sequenced with immunoSEQ multiplex PCR; TCRdb's copy has only in-frame clones and lacks some. The sample has over 30,000 clones, almost 85% seen once. The receptor was isolated from a human donor who received a COVID-19 vaccine. Some clones in this sample may be carry-over from other donors' samples. The source material was CD4+ T cells from PBMCs cultured with HCoV-NL63 spike peptides, sampled after COVID-19 vaccination. This chain links TRBV19 with TRBJ1-1; D remains ambiguous. CDR3 amino acids: CASSMKISGTEAFF. Written as DNA, the CDR3 is TGTGCCAGTAGTATGAAGATATCGGGCACTGAAGCTTTCTTT.